This passage covers 17 T cell receptor beta chains from one sample sequenced in a study of radiation and T cells in renal cell carcinoma. Sequencing used immunoSEQ multiplex PCR; TCRdb keeps in-frame clones, though not all of them. The data hold 90,000 to 100,000 clones, with roughly 82% observed a single time. Specified time point: blood 4 weeks post-SBRT, at nephrectomy. The treatment is: 15 Gy SBRT to primary tumor, nephrectomy 4 weeks later. Specimen: blood, collected from a patient whose treatment included radiotherapy and nephrectomy. All receptors come from a man aged 60-69 years with renal cell carcinoma.

This rearrangement joins TRBV28 to TRBJ1-1, with D hard to call. The CDR3 consists of 11 residues. The V and J ends lost 6 bases and 7 bases respectively, with 9 bases between them. The germline gives CDR1 MDHEN, CDR2 SYDVKM. In DNA form, the CDR3 reads TGTGCCAGCAGGGGCTCGGGTGAAGCTTTCTTT. It yields the protein CASRGSGEAFF.

This clone was recorded only once. The gene calls are TRBV6-1 and TRBJ2-1; D unclear. This CDR3 has 17 amino acids. Germline V CDR1 and CDR2: MNHNS, SASEGT. V lost 2 bases, J lost 0 bases, and 14 bases lay in between. The CDR3 loop reads CASSEFGGPSSYNEQFF. In DNA, the CDR3 is TGTGCCAGCAGTGAATTCGGCGGACCAAGCTCCTACAATGAGCAGTTCTTC.

The chain employs TRBV28 and TRBJ1-5; TRBD1 matches 7 bases. Germline V gives CDR1 MDHEN, CDR2 SYDVKM. CDR3 length: 12 residues. The J segment lost 5 bases and the V segment lost 5 bases, leaving 0 bases of the junction unmatched. CDR3 residues: CASSDRDQPQHF. The CDR3 nucleotides are TGTGCCAGCAGTGACAGGGATCAGCCCCAGCATTTT.

V is TRBV7-5 and J is TRBJ2-2; TRBD1, the table's D call, was not compared with the DNA. TRBV7-5 is labeled a pseudogene. The CDR3 runs to 15 residues. The CDR3 nucleotides read TGTGTCAGAAGCCTAGACAGGCCGGGCACCGGGGAGCTGTTTTTT. Its protein is CVRSLDRPGTGELFF.

The rearrangement uses TRBV28 and TRBJ2-7; 8 nucleotides line up with TRBD1. Germline CDR1 reads MDHEN; CDR2 reads SYDVKM. J gave up 1 base and V 5 bases, and 10 bases lay outside the gene matches. The CDR3 length is 16 residues. CDR3: CASSPSGRTGSYEQYF. CDR3 nucleotide sequence: TGTGCCAGCAGTCCCTCAGGGCGGACAGGGTCCTACGAGCAGTACTTC. Variable domain in full (rest from reference TRBV28 and TRBJ2-7): DVKVTQSSRYLVKRTGEKVFLECVQDMDHENMFWYRQDPGLGLRLIYFSYDVKMKEKGDIPEGYSVSREKKERFSLILESASTNQTSMYLCASSPSGRTGSYEQYFGPGTRLTVT.

The chain recombines TRBV6-1 with TRBJ2-1; 9 positions match TRBD2. The J segment lost 10 bases and the V segment lost 2 bases, leaving 6 bases of the junction unmatched. The CDR3 extends over 14 amino acids. Germline-derived CDR1 and CDR2 are MNHNS and SASEGT. The CDR3 coding sequence is TGTGCCAGCAGTGAAAGGGGGCTAGCGGGAGAGCAGTTCTTC. It translates to CASSERGLAGEQFF.

This sequence joins TRBV7-8 and TRBJ2-1, with 7 bases matching TRBD2. The CDR3 totals 16 residues. Germline CDR1 is SGHVS and CDR2 is FQNEAQ. The V segment lost 5 bases and the J segment 16 bases; nucleotides outside the gene matches: 23. Here the CDR3 reads CASSQTSDPWGGSNFF. CDR3 bases: TGTGCCAGCAGCCAAACGTCCGACCCGTGGGGCGGGAGTAACTTCTTC.

V usage is TRBV12-2 and J usage is TRBJ2-1; the tabulated D call, TRBD2, remains unverified against the DNA. TRBV12-2 is a pseudogene segment. The CDR3 runs to 20 residues. The CDR3 reads CASRLGHGDTSGRAYNEQFF. In DNA form, the CDR3 reads TGTGCAAGTCGCTTAGGCCACGGCGATACTAGCGGGAGGGCCTACAATGAGCAGTTCTTC.

This chain uses TRBV7-8 with TRBJ1-5; D is unresolved. CDR1 SGHVS and CDR2 FQNEAQ come from the germline V gene. Trimming took 5 bases from V and 4 from J, leaving 21 bases between them. The CDR3 covers 17 residues. In DNA, the CDR3 is TGTGCCAGCAGCCTCTCCCCGCAGTCTCTTCAGAATCAGCCCCAGCATTTT. It yields the protein CASSLSPQSLQNQPQHF.

The chain has TRBV5-1 and TRBJ2-5; D is undetermined. The DNA end favors TRBJ2-7, so the J call may be wrong. Germline CDR1 reads SGHRS; CDR2 reads YFSETQ. This CDR3 contains 10 residues. The chain's CDR3 is CASNIYEQYF. CDR3 DNA sequence: TGCGCCAGCAATATCTACGAGCAGTACTTC.

This chain joins TRBV7-9 and TRBJ2-2; D remains ambiguous. There are 15 residues in the CDR3. The V and J ends lost 0 bases and 1 base respectively, with 6 bases between them. Germline V gene sequence: CDR1 SEHNR, CDR2 FQNEAQ (reference sequence). CDR3 sequence: CASSLAAGNTGELFF. The CDR3 coding sequence is TGTGCCAGCAGCTTAGCCGCAGGGAACACCGGGGAGCTGTTTTTT.

The chain uses TRBV30 and TRBJ2-7; D not certain. This CDR3 spans 11 amino acids. V shed 2 bases and J shed 2 bases, with 4 bases lying between them. Germline CDR1 GTSNPN, CDR2 SVGIG (reference sequence). The CDR3 protein is CAWSSPYEQYF. As DNA, the CDR3 is TGTGCCTGGAGTTCCCCCTACGAGCAGTACTTC.

The gene calls are TRBV27 and TRBJ1-1; TRBD1 agrees at 7 bases. The CDR3 spans 15 residues. Germline V CDR1 and CDR2: MNHEY, SMNVEV (reference sequence). V dropped 4 bases and J dropped 0; count of bases not matched to a gene: 5. CDR3 coding DNA: TGTGCCAGCAGTTCCTTGGGACAGCTGAACACTGAAGCTTTCTTT. Protein product: CASSSLGQLNTEAFF.

J is TRBJ2-7 and V is TRBV7-9, with 9 bases that match TRBD2. With 4 bases clipped from V and 6 bases from J, the junction kept 22 bases outside the gene matches. The CDR3 extends over 19 amino acids. The germline gives CDR1 SEHNR, CDR2 FQNEAQ (reference sequence). The CDR3 protein is CASSSALIAGASGRSEQYF. CDR3 DNA: TGTGCCAGCAGCTCCGCGTTGATAGCGGGAGCGTCTGGGAGATCCGAGCAGTACTTC. Using reference TRBV7-9 and TRBJ2-7 for the parts outside the CDR3, the full variable domain is DTGVSQNPRHKITKRGQNVTFRCDPISEHNRLYWYRQTLGQGPEFLTYFQNEAQLEKSRLLSDRFSAERPKGSFSTLEIQRTEQGDSAMYLCASSSALIAGASGRSEQYFGPGTRLTVT.

V and J are TRBV27 and TRBJ1-5; no firm D call. V was clipped by 4 bases and J by 5 bases, with 9 bases between them. Germline V gives CDR1 MNHEY, CDR2 SMNVEV (reference sequence). This CDR3 has 13 residues. CDR3 amino acids: CASSSSNYQPQHF. The CDR3 DNA is TGTGCCAGCAGTTCATCCAATTATCAGCCCCAGCATTTT.

The J gene is TRBJ2-5, the V gene TRBV27; 9 bases are shared with TRBD1. This CDR3 has 16 amino acids. Trimming cost V 0 bases and J 6 bases; bases outside gene matches: 8. Germline loops: CDR1 MNHEY, CDR2 SMNVEV (reference sequence). Here the CDR3 reads CASSLSPGQGRKTQYF. The CDR3 DNA is TGTGCCAGCAGTTTATCCCCGGGACAGGGTAGAAAGACCCAGTACTTC.

V usage is TRBV1 and J usage is TRBJ2-4; the table gives TRBD2 as D, unverified against the DNA. TRBV1 is marked as a pseudogene. This CDR3 contains 16 residues. CDR3 sequence reads: CTSSHGGAEDKNIQYF. In nucleotides, the CDR3 is TGCACCAGCAGCCATGGAGGTGCGGAGGACAAAAACATTCAGTACTTC.